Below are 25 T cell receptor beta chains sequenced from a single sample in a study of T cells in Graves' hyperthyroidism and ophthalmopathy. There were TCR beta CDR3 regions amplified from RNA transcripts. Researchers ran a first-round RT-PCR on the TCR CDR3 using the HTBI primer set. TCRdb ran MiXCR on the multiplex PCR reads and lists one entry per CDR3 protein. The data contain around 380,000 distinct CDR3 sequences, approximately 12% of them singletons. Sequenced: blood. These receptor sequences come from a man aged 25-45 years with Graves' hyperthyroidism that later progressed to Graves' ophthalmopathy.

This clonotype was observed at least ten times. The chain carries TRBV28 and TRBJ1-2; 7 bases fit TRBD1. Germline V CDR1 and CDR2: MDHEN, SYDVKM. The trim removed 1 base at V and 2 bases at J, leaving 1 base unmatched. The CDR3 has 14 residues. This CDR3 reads CASSLSGQNYGYTF. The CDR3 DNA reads TGTGCCAGCAGTTTATCGGGACAGAACTATGGCTACACCTTC.

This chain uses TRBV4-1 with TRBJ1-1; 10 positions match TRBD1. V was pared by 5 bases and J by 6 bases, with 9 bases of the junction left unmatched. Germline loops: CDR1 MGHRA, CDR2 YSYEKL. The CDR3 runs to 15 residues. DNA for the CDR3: TGCGCCAGCAGCGGGCCCGGGACAGGGGTTCCTGAAGCTTTCTTT. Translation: CASSGPGTGVPEAFF.

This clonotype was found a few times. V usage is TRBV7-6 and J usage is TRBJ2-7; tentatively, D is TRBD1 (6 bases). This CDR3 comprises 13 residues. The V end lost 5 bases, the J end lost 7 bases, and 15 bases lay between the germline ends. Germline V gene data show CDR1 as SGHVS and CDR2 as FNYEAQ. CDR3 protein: CASSPGQSREQYF. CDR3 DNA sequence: TGTGCCAGCAGCCCAGGACAGTCCCGGGAGCAGTACTTC.

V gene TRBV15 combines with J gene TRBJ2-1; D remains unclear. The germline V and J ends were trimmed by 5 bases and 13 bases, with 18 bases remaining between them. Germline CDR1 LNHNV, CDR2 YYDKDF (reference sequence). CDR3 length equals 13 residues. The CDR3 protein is CATSVEEWEAQFF. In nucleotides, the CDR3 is TGTGCCACCAGCGTAGAAGAGTGGGAAGCCCAGTTCTTC.

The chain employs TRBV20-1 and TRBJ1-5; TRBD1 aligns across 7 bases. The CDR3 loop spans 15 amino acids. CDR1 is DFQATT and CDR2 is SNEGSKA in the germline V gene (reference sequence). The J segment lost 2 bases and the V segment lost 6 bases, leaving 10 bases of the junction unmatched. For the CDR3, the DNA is TGCAGTGCGAGAAGTCGGCAGGGGGGCAATCAGCCCCAGCATTTT. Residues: CSARSRQGGNQPQHF.

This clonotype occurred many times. The CDR3 region has the DNA TGTGCCAGCAGTTTCGCGGGGGGGAAGGAGACCCAGTACTTC. Encoded protein: CASSFAGGKETQYF. This rearrangement joins TRBV12-3 or TRBV12-4 to TRBJ2-5; the match to TRBD2 covers 9 bases. The length of the CDR3 is 14 residues. With 3 bases clipped from V and 5 bases from J, the junction kept 4 bases outside the gene matches.

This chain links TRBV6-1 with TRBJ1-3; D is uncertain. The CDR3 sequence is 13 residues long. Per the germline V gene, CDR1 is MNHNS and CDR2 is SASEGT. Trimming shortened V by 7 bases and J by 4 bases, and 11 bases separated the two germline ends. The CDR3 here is CASKVVSGNTIYF. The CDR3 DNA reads TGTGCCAGCAAGGTGGTTTCCGGAAACACCATATATTTT.

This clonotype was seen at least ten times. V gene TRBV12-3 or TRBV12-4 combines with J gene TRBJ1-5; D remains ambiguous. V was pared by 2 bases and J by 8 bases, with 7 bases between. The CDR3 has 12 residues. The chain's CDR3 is CASSLMVKPQHF. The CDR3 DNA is TGTGCCAGCAGTTTAATGGTAAAGCCCCAGCATTTT.

The CDR3 DNA sequence: TGCGCCAGCAATCGCGGGACAGAAGAGACCCAGTACTTC. As protein: CASNRGTEETQYF. This rearrangement joins TRBV5-1 to TRBJ2-5; TRBD1 might be the D (7 bases). V dropped 6 bases and J dropped 3 bases, with 12 bases sitting between them. Germline assignment: CDR1 SGHRS and CDR2 YFSETQ. The CDR3 sequence is 13 residues long.

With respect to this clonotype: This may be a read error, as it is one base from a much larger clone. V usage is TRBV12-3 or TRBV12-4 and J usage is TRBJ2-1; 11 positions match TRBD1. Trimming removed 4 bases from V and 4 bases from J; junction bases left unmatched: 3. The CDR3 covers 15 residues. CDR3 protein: CASSWDRGRYNEQFF. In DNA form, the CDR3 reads TGTGCCAGCAGTTGGGACAGGGGGAGGTACAATGAGCAGTTCTTC.

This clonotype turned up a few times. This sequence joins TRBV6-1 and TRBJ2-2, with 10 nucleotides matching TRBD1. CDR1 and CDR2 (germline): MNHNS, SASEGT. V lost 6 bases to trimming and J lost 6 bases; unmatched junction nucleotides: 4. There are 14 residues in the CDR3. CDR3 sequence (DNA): TGTGCCAGCAGGCGGGACAGGGGTCCCGGGGAGCTGTTTTTT. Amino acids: CASRRDRGPGELFF.

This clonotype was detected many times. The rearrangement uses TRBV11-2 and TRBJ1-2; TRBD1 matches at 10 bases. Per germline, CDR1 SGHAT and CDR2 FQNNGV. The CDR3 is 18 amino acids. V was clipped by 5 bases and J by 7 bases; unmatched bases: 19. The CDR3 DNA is TGTGCCAGCAGCCATCCGCGGGCGGGGGGGACAGGGGCCTCTGGCTACACCTTC. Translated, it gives CASSHPRAGGTGASGYTF.

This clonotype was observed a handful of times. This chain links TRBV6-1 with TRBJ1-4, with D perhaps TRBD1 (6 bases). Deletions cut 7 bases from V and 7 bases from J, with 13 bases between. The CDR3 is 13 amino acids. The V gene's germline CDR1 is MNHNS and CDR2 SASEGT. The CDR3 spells CASTQGKGEKLFF. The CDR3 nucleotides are TGTGCCAGCACCCAGGGGAAGGGTGAAAAACTGTTTTTT.

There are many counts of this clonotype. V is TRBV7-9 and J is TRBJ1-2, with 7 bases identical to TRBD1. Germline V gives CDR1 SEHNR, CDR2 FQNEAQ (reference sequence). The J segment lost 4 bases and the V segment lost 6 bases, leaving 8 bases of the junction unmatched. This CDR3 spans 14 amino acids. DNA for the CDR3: TGTGCCAGCAGTGCCAGGGGGAGCGTCTATGGCTACACCTTC. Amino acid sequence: CASSARGSVYGYTF.

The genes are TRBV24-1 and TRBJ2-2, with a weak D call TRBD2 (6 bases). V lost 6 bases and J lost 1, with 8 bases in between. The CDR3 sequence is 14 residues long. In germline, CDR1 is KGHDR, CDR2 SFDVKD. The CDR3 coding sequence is TGTGCCACCAGTAATAGCGGGAACACCGGGGAGCTGTTTTTT. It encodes CATSNSGNTGELFF.

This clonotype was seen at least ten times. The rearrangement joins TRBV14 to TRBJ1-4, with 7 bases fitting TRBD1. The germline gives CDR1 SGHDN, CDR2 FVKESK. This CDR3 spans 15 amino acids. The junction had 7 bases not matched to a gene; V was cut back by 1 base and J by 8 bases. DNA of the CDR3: TGTGCCAGCAGCCAAGTTGACAGGGCAAACGAAAAACTGTTTTTT. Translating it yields CASSQVDRANEKLFF.

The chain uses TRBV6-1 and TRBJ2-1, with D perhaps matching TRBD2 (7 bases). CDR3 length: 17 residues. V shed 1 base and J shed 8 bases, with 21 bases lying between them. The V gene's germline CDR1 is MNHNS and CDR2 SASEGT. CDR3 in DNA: TGTGCCAGCAGTGAAGACGGCATACTAACGGGGGGCGATGAGCAGTTCTTC. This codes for CASSEDGILTGGDEQFF.

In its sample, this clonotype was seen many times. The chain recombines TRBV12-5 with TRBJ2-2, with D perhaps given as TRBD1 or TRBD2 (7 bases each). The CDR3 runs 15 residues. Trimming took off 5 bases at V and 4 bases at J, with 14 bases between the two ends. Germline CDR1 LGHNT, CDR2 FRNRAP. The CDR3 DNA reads TGTGCTAGTGGTCCACAGGGGAGGGTCACCGGGGAGCTGTTTTTT. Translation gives CASGPQGRVTGELFF.

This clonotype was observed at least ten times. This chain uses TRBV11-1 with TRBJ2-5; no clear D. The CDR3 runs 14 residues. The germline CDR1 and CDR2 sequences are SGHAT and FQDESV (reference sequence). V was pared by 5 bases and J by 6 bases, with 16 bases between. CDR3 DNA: TGTGCCAGCAGCCCTACCCTATTATCGAAGACCCAGTACTTC. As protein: CASSPTLLSKTQYF.

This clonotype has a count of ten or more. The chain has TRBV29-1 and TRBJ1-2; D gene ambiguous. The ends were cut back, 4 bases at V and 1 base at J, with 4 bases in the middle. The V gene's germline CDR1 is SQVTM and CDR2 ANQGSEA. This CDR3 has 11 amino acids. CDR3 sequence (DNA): TGCAGCGTTGTCCGTAACTATGGCTACACCTTC. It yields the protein CSVVRNYGYTF.

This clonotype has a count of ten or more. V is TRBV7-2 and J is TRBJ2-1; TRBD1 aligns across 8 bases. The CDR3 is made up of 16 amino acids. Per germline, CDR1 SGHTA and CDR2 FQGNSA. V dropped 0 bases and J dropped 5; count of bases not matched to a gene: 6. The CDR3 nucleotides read TGTGCCAGCAGCTTAGCAGGGACAGGTTTGAACAATGAGCAGTTCTTC. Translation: CASSLAGTGLNNEQFF.

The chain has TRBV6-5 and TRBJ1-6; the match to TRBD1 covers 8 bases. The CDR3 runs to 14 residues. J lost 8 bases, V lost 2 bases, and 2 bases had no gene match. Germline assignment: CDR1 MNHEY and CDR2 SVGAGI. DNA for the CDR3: TGTGCCAGCAGTTACACAGGGGGTGATTCACCCCTCCACTTT. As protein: CASSYTGGDSPLHF.

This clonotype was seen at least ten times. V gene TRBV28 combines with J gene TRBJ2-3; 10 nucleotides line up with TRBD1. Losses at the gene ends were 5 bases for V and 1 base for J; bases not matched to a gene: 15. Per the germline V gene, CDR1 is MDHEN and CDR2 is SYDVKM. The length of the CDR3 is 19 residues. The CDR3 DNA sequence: TGTGCCAGCAGTATCCCCGGTCCCCGGGACAGGGGTGGCACAGATACGCAGTATTTT. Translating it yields CASSIPGPRDRGGTDTQYF.

CDR3 DNA sequence: TGTGCTAGTGGTCCCGGGACTTTCGCAGATACGCAGTATTTT. Translated: CASGPGTFADTQYF. The chain combines TRBV12-5 with TRBJ2-3; perhaps TRBD2 as D (6 bases). The CDR3 totals 14 residues. Per the germline V gene, CDR1 is LGHNT and CDR2 is FRNRAP. Between the trimmed V and J ends, which lost 5 bases and 4 bases, there was a span of 13 bases.

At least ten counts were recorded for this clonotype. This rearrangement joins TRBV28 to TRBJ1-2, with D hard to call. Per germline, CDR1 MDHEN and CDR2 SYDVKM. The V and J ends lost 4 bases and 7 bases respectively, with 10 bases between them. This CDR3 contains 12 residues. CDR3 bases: TGTGCCAGCAGTTCCCTAGACATTGGCTACACCTTC. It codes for CASSSLDIGYTF.